This T cell receptor (beta chain) was identified during a study of blood T cell repertoires in COVID-19. Whole-study context: COVID-19 samples collected from the United States, Italy and Spain covered acute and convalescent phases. The analysed material was cDNA or gDNA that came from T cells, B-cell-depleted T cells, or PBMCs.

CDR3 length equals 11 residues. Per germline, CDR1 MDHEN and CDR2 SYDVKM. Trimming cost V 6 bases and J 8 bases, with 9 bases left between them. In the source study's methods: Using reference gene primer amplification, nucleated cell counts were estimated. Here immunoSEQ multiplex PCR was the method, and the copy in TCRdb shows in-frame clones only, minus some. V and J calls and clone size come straight from that table; D and trimming were deduced from the DNA. The sample consists of more than 450,000 clones, 87% of them appearing once. Resolution of symptoms, clearance, or two negative PCRs was present in recovered Cohort 3 donors.

The chain couples TRBV28 to TRBJ2-3; unclear D gene. Sequenced: PBMCs or T cells enriched from blood (not recorded which). The TCR originated in a woman younger than 30 who had recovered from COVID-19. The CDR3 nucleotides read TGTGCCAGCAGCCCTTTCGGTACGCAGTATTTT. Its protein product is CASSPFGTQYF.